This T cell receptor (beta chain) was captured by sequencing in a study of blood T cell repertoires in COVID-19. CDR1 is SEHNR, CDR2 FQNEAQ, per germline (reference sequence). V dropped 1 base and J dropped 3; count of bases not matched to a gene: 4. The CDR3 extends over 16 amino acids. The study drew participants aged about 18 to 95 years from 20 to 30 US areas. Two negative PCRs, clearance, or symptom resolution were required of recovered Cohort 3 donors. Original data processing: Reference gene primer amplification yielded estimated nucleated cell counts. Generated by immunoSEQ multiplex PCR, the TCRdb table keeps only in-frame clones and is missing some. From that table come the V and J calls and clone size; the DNA was used to work out D and trimming. The sample lists 220,000 or so clones, 80% to 85% occurring once.

V gene TRBV7-9 combines with J gene TRBJ2-1; 9 bases fit TRBD1. The source material was PBMCs or T cells enriched from blood (not recorded which). The clonotype comes from a woman between 40 and 55 years old who had recovered from COVID-19. As DNA, the CDR3 is TGTGCCAGCAGCTTAGGGGGACAGGGTTTCTACAATGAGCAGTTCTTC. As protein: CASSLGGQGFYNEQFF.